A selection of T cell receptor beta chains follows, all from one sample in a study of CD8 T cells in ankylosing spondylitis. In TCRdb, the 5' RACE reads were re-called with MiXCR into one record per CDR3 protein. The sample carries some 840,000 distinct CDR3 sequences, roughly 12% recorded once. Sequencing used blood, either unsorted or a sorted T cell fraction (not recorded which). Receptor source: a male donor with ankylosing spondylitis. Both conserved end residues are part of each CDR3. Fields, in order: clone size, D gene, V gene, J gene, CDR3 protein, CDR3 DNA. The D gene is left open where the match is weak. For some rows the clone size is stated as once, few or many, or as a class when expanded; others skip it.

.	TRBD1	TRBV20-1	TRBJ2-7	CSASDRTGFYEQYF	TGCAGTGCTAGTGACCGGACAGGGTTCTACGAGCAGTACTTC
many	.	TRBV29-1	TRBJ2-3	CSVRGDSFFTDTQYF	TGCAGCGTCCGAGGGGACTCCTTCTTCACAGATACGCAGTATTTT
few	.	TRBV20-1	TRBJ2-3	CSASRSGTTDTQYF	TGCAGTGCTAGTCGGAGTGGTACCACAGATACGCAGTATTTT
.	.	TRBV7-9	TRBJ1-1	CASSLEFGEAFF	TGTGCCAGCAGCTTAGAGTTCGGGGAAGCTTTCTTT
.	.	TRBV20-1	TRBJ2-3	CSARSPGRLDTQYF	TGCAGTGCTAGATCCCCGGGACGACTAGATACGCAGTATTTT
many	.	TRBV20-1	TRBJ1-1	CSAPGTLNTEAFF	TGCAGTGCCCCGGGCACTTTGAACACTGAAGCTTTCTTT
many	.	TRBV7-9	TRBJ2-1	CASSHLVAYNEQFF	TGTGCCAGCAGCCACCTGGTAGCCTACAATGAGCAGTTCTTC
few	.	TRBV7-2	TRBJ1-1	CASSPVGAAEYAFF	TGTGCCAGCAGCCCGGTAGGGGCAGCTGAATACGCTTTCTTT
few	TRBD2	TRBV20-1	TRBJ2-1	CSVGPTSGADEQFF	TGCAGTGTTGGTCCGACTAGCGGGGCGGATGAGCAGTTCTTC
many	.	TRBV4-2	TRBJ2-5	CASSLSEFEETQYF	TGTGCCAGCAGCCTCAGCGAGTTTGAGGAGACCCAGTACTTC
many	TRBD1	TRBV7-2	TRBJ2-3	CASSTGQGGTDTQYF	TGTGCCAGCAGCACCGGACAGGGGGGGACAGATACGCAGTATTTT
.	.	TRBV7-9	TRBJ2-3	CASSVGSGRMDTQYF	TGTGCCAGCAGCGTCGGGTCTGGGAGAATGGATACGCAGTATTTT
many	TRBD2	TRBV5-1	TRBJ2-1	CASSWGLAAYNEQFF	TGCGCCAGCAGCTGGGGACTAGCGGCCTACAATGAGCAGTTCTTC
.	TRBD2	TRBV7-2	TRBJ2-5	CASSYRTSKETQYF	TGTGCCAGCAGTTACAGGACTAGTAAAGAGACCCAGTACTTC
few	.	TRBV6-6	TRBJ1-1	CASEGNIFTEAFF	TGTGCCAGCGAGGGGAATATATTCACTGAAGCTTTCTTT
many	.	TRBV20-1	TRBJ2-7	CSARNAARLEQYF	TGCAGTGCCAGAAACGCCGCACGGCTGGAGCAGTACTTC
.	TRBD1	TRBV20-1	TRBJ2-7	CSATPRTGGLREQYF	TGCAGTGCTACCCCCAGGACAGGGGGACTGAGGGAGCAGTACTTC
many	.	TRBV15	TRBJ1-6	CATSLEQGYNSPLHF	TGTGCCACCAGCTTAGAACAGGGCTATAATTCACCCCTCCACTTT
many	TRBD2	TRBV15	TRBJ2-1	CATSSGTSAYNEQFF	TGTGCCACCAGCAGTGGGACTAGCGCTTACAATGAGCAGTTCTTC
few	.	TRBV21-1	TRBJ2-5	CASSLFPGQVQDQYF	TGTGCCAGCAGCTTATTCCCCGGACAGGTCCAAGACCAGTACTTC
few	.	TRBV21-1	TRBJ2-7	CASSEMGQKSYEQYF	TGTGCCAGCAGCGAGATGGGACAGAAATCCTACGAGCAGTACTTC
few	.	TRBV13	TRBJ1-3	CASRYQGNTIYF	TGTGCCAGCAGATATCAAGGAAACACCATATATTTT
.	TRBD1	TRBV5-1	TRBJ1-2	CASRDGTDGYTF	TGCGCCAGCAGGGACGGGACAGATGGCTACACCTTC
many	.	TRBV5-1	TRBJ2-6	CASGGSSGANVLTF	TGCGCCAGCGGAGGCTCCTCTGGGGCCAACGTCCTGACTTTC
many	TRBD1	TRBV7-2	TRBJ2-3	CASSFRTGGTDTQYF	TGTGCCAGCAGCTTTCGGACAGGGGGCACAGATACGCAGTATTTT